The clone carrying this TCR beta chain was counted ten times or more. Its antigen is still unknown. V lost 3 bases, J lost 0 bases, and 17 bases lay in between. This CDR3 has 18 amino acids. CDR1 MNHEY and CDR2 SVGEGT come from the germline V gene. This entry belongs to a study of T-cell memory formation after mild COVID-19. About the study: TCR clustering was largely donor specific. Study-level points and caveats: Memory sampled before infection contained some responding clones, suggesting cross-reactive memory joined. Clones that contracted from day 15 to 85 were balanced CD4/CD8, while later expanders leaned CD4+. The authors left the SARS-CoV-2 specificity of second-wave clones peaking on day 37 unconfirmed.

TCRdb re-called the 5' RACE reads through MiXCR, storing one row per CDR3 protein. Of hundreds of thousands of distinct CDR3 sequences listed, approximately 16% are singletons. This chain links TRBV6-2 or TRBV6-3 with TRBJ1-4; D not certain. Sequencing input: PBMCs or a T cell subset sorted from them (not recorded which). This sequence was found in a man younger than 35 who had mild COVID-19 (a few samples of this study predate the infection). Cell type and time point are not known. CDR3 DNA sequence: TGTGCCAGCAGTTATTCACCGGGTGAGCCTGCAACTAATGAAAAACTGTTTTTT. Protein: CASSYSPGEPATNEKLFF.